One sample yielded the 30 T cell receptor beta chains listed below, sequenced in a study of brain T cells in children with intractable seizures. Measured with immunoSEQ multiplex PCR; TCRdb has only the in-frame clones, and not every one. The profile covers 340,000 or so clones, with nearly 95% appearing a single time and 4.5% to 7% taken by the ten largest. Stated time point: blood from clinic visit 5 months post-surgery; TSC patient then seizure free. Sample: peripheral blood, taken more than 4 months after surgery. The receptors here all came from a boy younger than two with tuberous sclerosis and intractable seizures.

The CDR3 DNA sequence: TGTGCCAGCAGCCCTAGGGGACTAGCGGGGGGGCGAGACACAGATACGCAGTATTTT. Protein sequence: CASSPRGLAGGRDTDTQYF. The J gene is TRBJ2-3, the V gene TRBV7-8; 16 bases align to TRBD2. Germline V lookup: CDR1 SGHVS, CDR2 FQNEAQ. The CDR3 length is 19 residues. After removal of 5 bases from V and 2 bases from J, the junction contained 10 bases not matched to a gene.

The table lists this clone with a count of one. This chain connects TRBV5-4 to TRBJ1-6; 7 bases line up with TRBD1. CDR1 and CDR2 from the germline V gene are SGHNT and YYREEE (reference sequence). V lost 3 bases, J lost 5 bases, and 17 bases stayed unmatched. The CDR3 totals 19 residues. For the CDR3, the DNA is TGTGCCAGCAGCTCCTATTATACTCCCGGACAGGCCGATAATTCACCCCTCCACTTT. Translated: CASSSYYTPGQADNSPLHF.

The V gene is TRBV27, the J gene TRBJ1-2; D is unresolved. Per the germline V gene, CDR1 is MNHEY and CDR2 is SMNVEV (reference sequence). V lost 5 bases and J lost 4, with 17 bases in between. This CDR3 spans 15 amino acids. The CDR3 protein is CASSPQWGWPYGYTF. CDR3 nucleotide sequence: TGTGCCAGCAGTCCCCAATGGGGATGGCCCTATGGCTACACCTTC.

The genes are TRBV6-5 and TRBJ1-2; TRBD1 is a possible D gene (5 bases). The CDR3 totals 13 residues. The V and J ends lost 2 bases and 6 bases respectively, with 10 bases between them. Germline CDR1 and CDR2: MNHEY and SVGAGI. The CDR3 reads CASSYGTEDGYTF. As DNA, the CDR3 is TGTGCCAGCAGTTACGGGACCGAGGATGGCTACACCTTC.

The chain carries TRBV29-1 and TRBJ2-7; D is unclear. CDR3 length equals 11 residues. Deletions cut 4 bases from V and 2 bases from J, with 6 bases between. Germline V gene data show CDR1 as SQVTM and CDR2 as ANQGSEA. The CDR3 here is CSVGFPYEQYF. CDR3 nucleotides: TGCAGCGTTGGATTTCCCTACGAGCAGTACTTC.

This chain uses TRBV19 with TRBJ2-3, with TRBD2 matching over 7 bases. The germline gives CDR1 LNHDA, CDR2 SQIVND (reference sequence). Trimming cost V 4 bases and J 14 bases; bases outside gene matches: 6. The CDR3 is 11 residues long. CDR3 amino acids: CASSSSGIGYF. For the CDR3, the DNA is TGTGCCAGTAGTAGCAGCGGGATAGGGTATTTT.

V gene TRBV18 combines with J gene TRBJ1-1; D possibly corresponds to TRBD1 (6 bases). Germline CDR1 KGHSH, CDR2 LQKENI. The CDR3 covers 16 residues. The V end was cut by 4 bases, the J end by 4 bases, with 19 bases between. Here the CDR3 DNA reads TGTGCCAGCTCACGGGACAAGACAGGCGGAGGCACTGAAGCTTTCTTT. Translated: CASSRDKTGGGTEAFF.

The chain combines TRBV19 with TRBJ1-6, with D tentatively TRBD1 (5 bases). CDR3 size: 14 residues. The V gene lost 1 base and the J gene lost 7 bases, with 8 bases spanning the gap. CDR1 and CDR2 (germline): LNHDA, SQIVND (reference sequence). CDR3 residues: CASSIGQLNSPLHF. DNA for the CDR3: TGTGCCAGTAGTATAGGACAGCTAAATTCACCCCTCCACTTT.

The chain employs TRBV24-1 and TRBJ2-3; D not certain. The CDR3 totals 14 residues. Germline-derived CDR1 and CDR2 are KGHDR and SFDVKD. With 0 bases removed from V and 8 bases from J, the gap between germline ends came to 11 bases. The CDR3 sequence is CATSDLSVASTQYF. The CDR3 DNA reads as TGTGCCACCAGTGATTTGTCGGTGGCTAGTACGCAGTATTTT.

This clone was picked up one time. This chain joins TRBV7-9 and TRBJ1-1; D call uncertain. CDR3 length: 15 residues. The germline gives CDR1 SEHNR, CDR2 FQNEAQ (reference sequence). The ends were cut back, 4 bases at V and 5 bases at J, with 17 bases in the middle. The CDR3 nucleotides are TGTGCCAGCAGCTCTATACCGCGGGATGTAACTGAAGCTTTCTTT. Its translation: CASSSIPRDVTEAFF.

This rearrangement joins TRBV5-1 to TRBJ2-7; the D is unclear. Germline V gene data show CDR1 as SGHRS and CDR2 as YFSETQ. The length of the CDR3 is 13 residues. Trimming took 0 bases from V and 4 from J, leaving 8 bases between them. This chain's CDR3 is CASSLAVGYEQYF. DNA of the CDR3: TGCGCCAGCAGCTTGGCGGTAGGGTACGAGCAGTACTTC.

The table lists this clone with a few counts. The chain links TRBV27 to TRBJ1-5, with 7 bases that match TRBD1. Germline-derived CDR1 and CDR2 are MNHEY and SMNVEV (reference sequence). Unmatched junction bases numbered 12, after V lost 3 bases and J lost 7 bases. CDR3 size: 16 residues. The CDR3 sequence is CASSFSPQGGQQPQHF. CDR3 DNA: TGTGCCAGCAGTTTCTCCCCGCAGGGGGGGCAGCAGCCCCAGCATTTT.

In its sample, this clone was seen once. The V gene is TRBV10-3, the J gene TRBJ1-5; a possible D gene is TRBD1 (6 bases). Germline-derived CDR1 and CDR2 are ENHRY and SYGVKD. V was cut by 4 bases and J by 7 bases, with 14 bases left in between. There are 14 residues in the CDR3. The CDR3 DNA sequence: TGTGCCATCAGTGGGACAGATAAATTCCAGCCCCAGCATTTT. Its protein is CAISGTDKFQPQHF.

The chain employs TRBV4-1 and TRBJ1-4, with 9 bases matching TRBD1. V dropped 3 bases and J dropped 8; count of bases not matched to a gene: 4. CDR3 length: 14 amino acids. Germline CDR1 reads MGHRA; CDR2 reads YSYEKL. The CDR3 bases are TGCGCCAGCAGCCACGGGACAGGGCAGGAAAAACTGTTTTTT. As protein: CASSHGTGQEKLFF.

This chain uses TRBV28 with TRBJ1-3; D call uncertain. CDR3 length equals 15 residues. V lost 6 bases and J lost 0, with 12 bases in between. CDR1 is MDHEN and CDR2 is SYDVKM in the germline V gene. The CDR3 sequence is CASSRLTFSGNTIYF. The CDR3, as DNA: TGTGCCAGCAGCCGCCTCACGTTCTCTGGAAACACCATATATTTT.

This chain links TRBV7-9 with TRBJ2-1; D remains unclear. The germline CDR1 and CDR2 sequences are SEHNR and FQNEAQ (reference sequence). This CDR3 is 16 amino acids long. Trimming cost V 7 bases and J 7 bases, with 23 bases left between them. As DNA, the CDR3 is TGTGCCAGCAAACCTTTTAATATCCTGGACCATAATGAGCAGTTCTTC. Its translation: CASKPFNILDHNEQFF.

The rearrangement links TRBV7-9 to TRBJ2-2; 8 positions match TRBD2. Germline V lookup: CDR1 SEHNR, CDR2 FQNEAQ (reference sequence). With V trimmed by 4 bases and J by 7 bases, 11 bases remained unmatched. The CDR3 has 16 residues. CDR3: CASSSSTGTRIGELFF. The CDR3 coding sequence is TGTGCCAGCAGCTCTTCCACCGGGACTAGAATCGGGGAGCTGTTTTTT.

This rearrangement joins TRBV11-2 to TRBJ1-3, with D possibly matching TRBD1 (5 bases). Germline CDR1 SGHAT, CDR2 FQNNGV. This CDR3 is built from 18 residues. The ends were cut back, 5 bases at V and 0 bases at J, with 20 bases in the middle. The DNA of the CDR3 is TGTGCCAGCAGCCTAACTCCTAGGACACAGAGCTCTGGAAACACCATATATTTT. Amino acids: CASSLTPRTQSSGNTIYF.

The chain joins TRBV7-3 to TRBJ1-1; D gene unclear. Trimming pared 0 bases from V and 0 bases from J, leaving 8 bases between. CDR3 length equals 15 residues. The germline V gene has CDR1 SGHTA and CDR2 FQGTGA. The CDR3 spells CASSLTPGLNTEAFF. The CDR3 coding sequence is TGTGCCAGCAGCTTAACCCCAGGCTTGAACACTGAAGCTTTCTTT.

This clone has just one count. V is TRBV5-1 and J is TRBJ2-2; 7 positions match TRBD1. The CDR3 is 15 residues long. The junction had 2 bases not matched to a gene; V was cut back by 3 bases and J by 0 bases. Germline V CDR1 and CDR2: SGHRS, YFSETQ. DNA for the CDR3: TGCGCCAGCAGCTGGGGGACAGCGAACACCGGGGAGCTGTTTTTT. This sequence encodes CASSWGTANTGELFF.

The rearrangement uses TRBV24-1 and TRBJ1-2; 7 bases are shared with TRBD1. CDR3 length: 12 residues. V dropped 5 bases and J dropped 8; count of bases not matched to a gene: 4. In germline, CDR1 is KGHDR, CDR2 SFDVKD. In nucleotides, the CDR3 is TGTGCCACCAGTGGGCAGACAGGGGGCTACACCTTC. Its translation is CATSGQTGGYTF.

This sequence joins TRBV6-5 and TRBJ2-6; 7 bases fit TRBD1. CDR3 size: 14 residues. The V gene's germline CDR1 is MNHEY and CDR2 SVGAGI. CDR3 DNA sequence: TGTGTCAGTAAGGGGGCTCAGTATCCCAACGTCCTGACTTTC. It translates to CVSKGAQYPNVLTF.

This chain uses TRBV5-1 with TRBJ1-1, with D maybe TRBD1 (6 bases). The germline CDR1 and CDR2 sequences are SGHRS and YFSETQ. The CDR3 consists of 14 residues. V was clipped by 7 bases and J by 1 base, with 14 bases between them. The CDR3 DNA follows: TGCGCCAGCGGACCCCTGGACAGGAACACTGAAGCTTTCTTT. Residues: CASGPLDRNTEAFF.

V is TRBV30 and J is TRBJ1-1, with unresolved D. The CDR3 is made up of 14 amino acids. V was trimmed by 2 bases and J by 2 bases, leaving 12 bases between them. In germline, CDR1 is GTSNPN, CDR2 SVGIG (reference sequence). CDR3 bases: TGTGCCTGGAGTAAGGGTCCAGGAAACACTGAAGCTTTCTTT. This translates into CAWSKGPGNTEAFF.

J is TRBJ2-5 and V is TRBV2; a weak D match, TRBD2 (7 bases). The V and J ends lost 4 bases and 3 bases respectively, with 12 bases between them. The CDR3 is made up of 14 amino acids. Germline CDR1 SNHLY, CDR2 FYNNEI. The CDR3 nucleotides read TGTGCCAGCAGTGGGGGGGGCTATAAAGAGACCCAGTACTTC. Amino acid sequence: CASSGGGYKETQYF.

V usage is TRBV18 and J usage is TRBJ1-4, with D unclear. From germline, CDR1 is KGHSH and CDR2 LQKENI. Trimming stripped 0 bases from V and 3 bases from J, with 5 bases between. The CDR3 contains 14 residues. The CDR3 sequence: CASSPPGSNEKLFF. The CDR3 nucleotides read TGTGCCAGCTCACCACCGGGGTCTAATGAAAAACTGTTTTTT. The variable domain in full, completed from reference TRBV18 and TRBJ1-4, reads NAGVMQNPRHLVRRRGQEARLRCSPMKGHSHVYWYRQLPEEGLKFMVYLQKENIIDESGMPKERFSAEFPKEGPSILRIQQVVRGDSAAYFCASSPPGSNEKLFFGSGTQLSVL.

This chain connects TRBV7-3 to TRBJ2-5; D perhaps matches TRBD1 (5 bases). Germline-derived CDR1 and CDR2 are SGHTA and FQGTGA. Deletions cut 0 bases from V and 4 bases from J, with 18 bases between. The CDR3 is 17 residues long. CDR3 DNA sequence: TGTGCCAGCAGCTTAACAGGCGGACACTCCTCGGGAGAGACCCAGTACTTC. This translates into CASSLTGGHSSGETQYF.

In its sample, this clone was seen once. The chain combines TRBV11-2 with TRBJ2-2, with TRBD1 as a possible D gene (7 bases). CDR1 and CDR2 (germline): SGHAT, FQNNGV. CDR3 length: 19 residues. V was trimmed by 7 bases and J by 5 bases, leaving 29 bases between them. The CDR3 spells CASTLGETGRPKGTGELFF. DNA for the CDR3: TGTGCCAGCACTTTGGGTGAGACAGGGAGGCCGAAGGGGACCGGGGAGCTGTTTTTT. The full variable domain, completed using reference TRBV11-2 and TRBJ2-2, is EAGVAQSPRYKIIEKRQSVAFWCNPISGHATLYWYQQILGQGPKLLIQFQNNGVVDDSQLPKDRFSAERLKGVDSTLKIQPAKLEDSAVYLCASTLGETGRPKGTGELFFGEGSRLTVL.

The chain employs TRBV5-1 and TRBJ1-2; D gene ambiguous. V gave up 2 bases and J gave up 2 bases, with 7 bases separating them. CDR1 is SGHRS and CDR2 is YFSETQ in the germline V gene. CDR3 length: 13 residues. CDR3 sequence: CASSFSMNYGYTF. The DNA for the CDR3 is TGCGCCAGCAGCTTTTCGATGAACTATGGCTACACCTTC.

The chain carries TRBV6-1 and TRBJ2-1; D unclear. This CDR3 is built from 13 residues. V dropped 5 bases and J dropped 6 bases, with 11 bases sitting between them. The germline gives CDR1 MNHNS, CDR2 SASEGT. The CDR3 reads CASSYEASNEQFF. CDR3 in DNA: TGTGCCAGCAGTTATGAAGCCTCCAATGAGCAGTTCTTC.